Listed here are 23 T cell receptor beta chains from one sample, sequenced in a study of blood T cell repertoires in COVID-19. Assay used: immunoSEQ multiplex PCR; TCRdb lists only in-frame clones, some missing. The profile shows over 85,000 clones, roughly 85% of them singletons. Sequenced: peripheral blood. These receptors all stem from a man in his fifties with active COVID-19.

This chain links TRBV24-1 with TRBJ2-3; possible D gene TRBD1, 6 bases. Per the germline V gene, CDR1 is KGHDR and CDR2 is SFDVKD. This CDR3 region has 14 residues. The V end lost 3 bases, the J end lost 5 bases, and 11 bases lay between the germline ends. The CDR3 DNA reads TGTGCCACCAGTGATACCACAGGGAAAGATACGCAGTATTTT. This encodes CATSDTTGKDTQYF.

The V call is TRBV4-3, the J call TRBJ2-1, with 7 positions matching TRBD2. V dropped 3 bases and J dropped 9; count of bases not matched to a gene: 5. The CDR3 covers 13 residues. CDR1 and CDR2 from the germline V gene are LGHNA and YSLEER. The DNA for the CDR3 is TGCGCCAGCAGCCACTCGGGGGGAGGTGAGCAGTTCTTC. Protein product: CASSHSGGGEQFF.

This chain uses TRBV3-1 (or the pseudogene TRBV3-2) with TRBJ2-7, with TRBD2 identical over 7 bases. The CDR3 extends over 18 amino acids. Germline CDR1 reads LGHDT; CDR2 reads YNNKEL (reference sequence). With 1 base clipped from V and 0 bases from J, the junction kept 12 bases outside the gene matches. The DNA for the CDR3 is TGTGCCAGCAGCCAAGTCGGGGGGTGGGCAGGTGACTCCTACGAGCAGTACTTC. It yields the protein CASSQVGGWAGDSYEQYF.

This chain links TRBV11-2 with TRBJ2-5; TRBD2 matches 12 bases. The CDR3 has 16 residues. The V and J ends lost 0 bases and 5 bases, in that order; junction bases with no gene match: 4. CDR1 SGHAT and CDR2 FQNNGV come from the germline V gene. CDR3 sequence reads: CASSLEASGGGETQYF. CDR3 DNA: TGTGCCAGCAGCTTAGAGGCTAGCGGGGGGGGTGAGACCCAGTACTTC.

In its sample, this clone was seen once. The gene calls are TRBV27 and TRBJ2-3, with TRBD2 as a possible D gene (5 bases). The CDR3 is made up of 15 amino acids. The germline CDR1 and CDR2 sequences are MNHEY and SMNVEV (reference sequence). Trimming shortened V by 0 bases and J by 3 bases, and 10 bases separated the two germline ends. CDR3 in amino acids: CASSLSRGVTDTQYF. CDR3 DNA sequence: TGTGCCAGCAGTTTATCCCGGGGAGTAACAGATACGCAGTATTTT.

The J gene is TRBJ2-7, the V gene TRBV18, with D perhaps matching TRBD1 (5 bases). Trimming stripped 4 bases from V and 1 base from J, with 11 bases between. CDR3 length equals 14 residues. From germline, CDR1 is KGHSH and CDR2 LQKENI. CDR3 sequence reads: CASSQGASSYEQYF. CDR3 sequence (DNA): TGTGCCAGCTCACAAGGGGCTTCTTCCTACGAGCAGTACTTC.

The chain has TRBV7-9 and TRBJ1-2, with TRBD1 identical over 9 bases. Germline CDR1 is SEHNR and CDR2 is FQNEAQ (reference sequence). After removal of 5 bases from V and 2 bases from J, the junction contained 9 bases not matched to a gene. This CDR3 spans 16 amino acids. The CDR3 bases are TGTGCCAGCAGCAACCTTTGGGACAGGGCAAACTATGGCTACACCTTC. This translates into CASSNLWDRANYGYTF.

The table lists this clone with a count of one. The V gene is TRBV4-2, the J gene TRBJ2-2; perhaps TRBD1 as D (6 bases). Germline lookup yields CDR1 LGHNA and CDR2 YNFKEQ. The CDR3 runs to 15 residues. Trimming removed 4 bases at V and 1 base at J, with 10 bases between. The CDR3 DNA follows: TGTGCCAGCAGCCCACTGACAGGGAACACCGGGGAGCTGTTTTTT. This sequence encodes CASSPLTGNTGELFF.

J is TRBJ1-5 and V is TRBV2; no firm D call. This CDR3 has 12 amino acids. The germline gives CDR1 SNHLY, CDR2 FYNNEI. V was clipped by 5 bases and J by 7 bases, with 9 bases between them. This chain's CDR3 is CASSPREQPQHF. The CDR3 bases are TGTGCCAGCAGTCCACGGGAACAGCCCCAGCATTTT.

V gene TRBV2 combines with J gene TRBJ1-5; tentatively, D is TRBD1 (5 bases). There are 15 residues in the CDR3. Germline V gene data show CDR1 as SNHLY and CDR2 as FYNNEI. V was pared by 2 bases and J by 0 bases, with 8 bases between. DNA of the CDR3: TGTGCCAGCAGTGAACCGGGGGATAGCAATCAGCCCCAGCATTTT. Translated, it gives CASSEPGDSNQPQHF.

The genes are TRBV29-1 and TRBJ1-1; D is possibly TRBD1 (6 bases). V gave up 1 base and J gave up 7 bases, with 19 bases separating them. Looked up from germline, CDR1 is SQVTM and CDR2 is ANQGSEA. The CDR3 has 15 amino acids. The CDR3 DNA is TGCAGCGTTGAAGGATGGGGGCGGGGAGGGCTTGAAGCTTTCTTT. Translated, it gives CSVEGWGRGGLEAFF.

The V call is TRBV4-3, the J call TRBJ2-7; TRBD1 matches at 7 bases. The trim removed 3 bases at V and 10 bases at J, leaving 9 bases unmatched. Per germline, CDR1 LGHNA and CDR2 YSLEER. The CDR3 runs 13 residues. CDR3 residues: CASSQVQGLEQYF. The CDR3 coding sequence is TGCGCCAGCAGCCAGGTACAGGGGCTAGAACAGTACTTC.

V is TRBV7-2 and J is TRBJ2-5; TRBD1 is a possible D gene (5 bases). V gave up 5 bases and J gave up 2 bases, with 12 bases separating them. The germline V gene has CDR1 SGHTA and CDR2 FQGNSA. The CDR3 is made up of 14 amino acids. Written as DNA, the CDR3 is TGTGCCAGCAGCAATTTGCAGGGTCAAGAGACCCAGTACTTC. Translating gives CASSNLQGQETQYF.

The chain carries TRBV3-1 (or the pseudogene TRBV3-2) and TRBJ1-2, with D uncertain. The CDR3 totals 14 residues. Germline CDR1 is LGHDT and CDR2 is YNNKEL (reference sequence). V was cut by 3 bases and J by 2 bases, with 10 bases left in between. CDR3: CASSHSTGNYGYTF. The CDR3 DNA reads TGTGCCAGCAGCCACTCGACTGGGAACTATGGCTACACCTTC.

This clone showed up just a few times. The J gene is TRBJ1-6, the V gene TRBV7-6; D perhaps matches TRBD1 (6 bases). Per the germline V gene, CDR1 is SGHVS and CDR2 is FNYEAQ. There are 15 residues in the CDR3. Trimming took off 5 bases at V and 6 bases at J, with 14 bases between the two ends. CDR3 loop: CASSPSSGANSPLHF. The CDR3 DNA follows: TGTGCCAGCAGCCCTTCGTCAGGGGCTAATTCACCCCTCCACTTT.

This clone has a handful of counts. This chain links TRBV6-6 with TRBJ2-2; the match to TRBD1 covers 9 bases. V lost 11 bases, J lost 3 bases, and 10 bases stayed unmatched. The CDR3 runs to 15 residues. CDR1 is MNHNY, CDR2 SVGAGI, per germline (reference sequence). The CDR3 coding sequence is TGTGCCTGCGCCACGCGACAGGGGGACACCGGGGAGCTGTTTTTT. Translating gives CACATRQGDTGELFF.

The sample holds one count of this clone. This chain joins TRBV6-4 and TRBJ2-3; maybe TRBD2 (5 bases). Germline V gene sequence: CDR1 MRHNA, CDR2 SNTAGT. The CDR3 is 15 residues long. Trimming removed 1 base from V and 10 bases from J, with 18 bases in between. CDR3 sequence (DNA): TGTGCCAGCAGTGACTTCCCCGCTTTAGCGAAAGCGCAGTATTTT. It codes for CASSDFPALAKAQYF.

J is TRBJ1-1 and V is TRBV28; D unresolved. Trimming took 6 bases from V and 3 from J, leaving 17 bases between them. Germline CDR1 MDHEN, CDR2 SYDVKM. The CDR3 contains 15 residues. The CDR3 DNA sequence: TGTGCCAGCAGAAAATTGGGCTACCGCGACACTGAAGCTTTCTTT. It translates to CASRKLGYRDTEAFF.

The rearrangement joins TRBV7-8 to TRBJ2-5, with D possibly TRBD2 on 5 matching bases. V lost 4 bases and J lost 1, with 13 bases in between. The CDR3 has 15 amino acids. Germline CDR1 and CDR2: SGHVS and FQNEAQ. CDR3 loop: CASSSNGEFQETQYF. The CDR3 DNA follows: TGTGCCAGCAGCTCTAATGGGGAGTTCCAAGAGACCCAGTACTTC.

The chain recombines TRBV4-1 with TRBJ2-2; TRBD1 is a possible D gene (8 bases). Germline CDR1 MGHRA, CDR2 YSYEKL. Trimming cost V 3 bases and J 6 bases, with 20 bases left between them. The CDR3 loop spans 17 amino acids. CDR3 amino acids: CASSQRVRTGRAGELFF. The CDR3 DNA reads as TGCGCCAGCAGCCAGAGGGTACGGACAGGGAGGGCCGGGGAGCTGTTTTTT.

The chain carries TRBV9 and TRBJ2-3; 9 nucleotides match TRBD2. The CDR3 extends over 16 amino acids. Trimming removed 4 bases from V and 5 bases from J; junction bases left unmatched: 11. The germline V gene has CDR1 SGDLS and CDR2 YYNGEE. The CDR3 nucleotides read TGTGCCAGCAGCCTCTTCCCAGCGGGGGGCATAGATACGCAGTATTTT. Protein product: CASSLFPAGGIDTQYF.

The chain joins TRBV15 to TRBJ1-5, with D possibly matching TRBD1 (5 bases). Trimming pared 3 bases from V and 5 bases from J, leaving 23 bases between. Germline assignment: CDR1 LNHNV and CDR2 YYDKDF (reference sequence). This CDR3 has 18 residues. The CDR3 DNA reads TGTGCCACCAGCAGTTCGGTCGTTACAGGTGTACGTGATCAGCCCCAGCATTTT. This encodes CATSSSVVTGVRDQPQHF.

The chain links TRBV6-5 to TRBJ2-2; the match to TRBD1 covers 7 bases. The CDR3 length is 13 residues. Per the germline V gene, CDR1 is MNHEY and CDR2 is SVGAGI. The junction had 4 bases not matched to a gene; V was cut back by 6 bases and J by 6 bases. The CDR3 nucleotides are TGTGCCAGCAGGGACACAGGGGCCGGGGAGCTGTTTTTT. Residues: CASRDTGAGELFF.